One sample yielded the 27 T cell receptor beta chains listed below, sequenced in a study of cytomegalovirus exposure and HLA in healthy donors. PCR amplification relied on 60 Vbeta primers (plus 13 Jbeta primers). The table came from immunoSEQ multiplex PCR; TCRdb's copy has only in-frame clones and leaves some out. The table has under 200,000 clones, under 90% seen once. Specimen: PBMCs. The receptors were sampled from a male donor in good health and CMV-seronegative.

This clone has just a few counts. V and J are TRBV20-1 and TRBJ1-4, with D possibly matching TRBD1 (5 bases). V gave up 4 bases and J gave up 8 bases, with 8 bases separating them. Germline V gene sequence: CDR1 DFQATT, CDR2 SNEGSKA (reference sequence). This CDR3 region has 11 residues. The CDR3 nucleotides are TGCAGTGCTAAGGCAGGGGAAAAACTGTTTTTT. Protein: CSAKAGEKLFF.

The V call is TRBV5-1, the J call TRBJ2-3; TRBD2 agrees at 10 bases. Germline V gene data show CDR1 as SGHRS and CDR2 as YFSETQ. CDR3 length equals 16 residues. The V gene end was trimmed by 4 bases and the J gene end by 0 bases; junction bases not matched to a gene: 5. The DNA of the CDR3 is TGCGCCAGCAGCAGTACTAGCGGGGCAAGCACAGATACGCAGTATTTT. Its translation: CASSSTSGASTDTQYF.

A word on this clone: A junction end diverges from the germline sequence, so it may reflect a read error. The chain uses TRBV7-9 and TRBJ2-7; no clear D gene. This CDR3 comprises 12 residues. Germline V CDR1 and CDR2: SEHNR, FQNEAQ (reference sequence). CDR3 nucleotides: TGTTCCAGCAGTCCTCGTTCGTACGAGCAGTACTTC. It is translated as CSSSPRSYEQYF.

The chain joins TRBV5-1 to TRBJ2-3, with a possible D match to TRBD2 (5 bases). This CDR3 is 14 amino acids long. CDR1 and CDR2 from the germline V gene are SGHRS and YFSETQ. V was trimmed by 3 bases and J by 3 bases, leaving 11 bases between them. The CDR3, as DNA: TGCGCCAGCAGCTGGGAGAAAGAGACAGATACGCAGTATTTT. The encoded protein is CASSWEKETDTQYF.

The CDR3 nucleotides are TGTGCCAGCAGCTTAAGGGGAGCGGGAGTTTTTACGGATACGCAGTATTTT. Its translation is CASSLRGAGVFTDTQYF. The chain couples TRBV13 to TRBJ2-3; 8 nucleotides agree with TRBD2. J gave up 6 bases and V 2 bases, and 13 bases lay outside the gene matches. The CDR3 spans 17 residues. The germline gives CDR1 PRHDT, CDR2 FYEKMQ (reference sequence).

The chain is built from TRBV10-1 and TRBJ2-2, with 7 bases identical to TRBD2. V was clipped by 3 bases and J by 4 bases; unmatched bases: 5. The CDR3 extends over 15 amino acids. Per the germline V gene, CDR1 is WNHNN and CDR2 is SYGVQD (reference sequence). The CDR3 reads CASSETGGATGELFF. The CDR3 nucleotides are TGCGCCAGCAGTGAAACGGGGGGAGCCACCGGGGAGCTGTTTTTT.

This clone appeared a single time. The V call is TRBV11-1, the J call TRBJ2-6; 12 bases agree with TRBD1. This CDR3 has 18 amino acids. Germline lookup yields CDR1 SGHAT and CDR2 FQDESV (reference sequence). V shed 5 bases and J 5 bases; nucleotides not matched to a gene: 10. The CDR3 reads CASSQSGTGGFWANVLTF. CDR3 bases: TGTGCCAGCAGCCAATCCGGGACAGGGGGCTTCTGGGCCAACGTCCTGACTTTC.

The V gene is TRBV5-6, the J gene TRBJ1-6, with D possibly being TRBD1 (6 bases). Trimming took off 1 base at V and 8 bases at J, with 13 bases between the two ends. The CDR3 is made up of 15 amino acids. Germline loops: CDR1 SGHDT, CDR2 YYEEEE. The CDR3 region has the DNA TGTGCCAGCAGCTTGTTATGGTCAGGGGATTCACCCCTCCACTTT. Translated, it gives CASSLLWSGDSPLHF.

The genes are TRBV19 and TRBJ1-1; TRBD1 is a possible D gene (6 bases). Germline CDR1 reads LNHDA; CDR2 reads SQIVND (reference sequence). The CDR3 loop spans 15 amino acids. The germline V and J ends were trimmed by 9 bases and 0 bases, with 17 bases remaining between them. CDR3: CASRVDSNMNTEAFF. In DNA form, the CDR3 reads TGTGCCAGCCGTGTGGACAGCAACATGAACACTGAAGCTTTCTTT.

This clone was counted a few times. V gene TRBV5-1 combines with J gene TRBJ2-5; 14 bases are shared with TRBD2. The CDR3 is 16 residues long. Germline CDR1 and CDR2: SGHRS and YFSETQ. V lost 5 bases and J lost 4; bases outside the gene matches: 7. The chain's CDR3 is CASRPLTSGGGETQYF. The CDR3 DNA sequence: TGCGCCAGCAGGCCCCTGACTAGCGGGGGGGGAGAGACCCAGTACTTC.

V and J are TRBV7-9 and TRBJ2-2; no clear D. The CDR3 contains 13 residues. The germline V gene has CDR1 SEHNR and CDR2 FQNEAQ (reference sequence). V was shortened by 6 bases and J by 8 bases, with 13 bases between the two germline ends. CDR3 amino acids: CASSPRLAGELFF. In DNA form, the CDR3 reads TGTGCCAGCAGTCCCCGCTTGGCTGGGGAGCTGTTTTTT. Supplemented by reference TRBV7-9 and TRBJ2-2, the full variable domain reads DTGVSQNPRHKITKRGQNVTFRCDPISEHNRLYWYRQTLGQGPEFLTYFQNEAQLEKSRLLSDRFSAERPKGSFSTLEIQRTEQGDSAMYLCASSPRLAGELFFGEGSRLTVL.

The CDR3 DNA sequence: TGTGCCAGCACCTCCGGTCGAAGGGGCCAAGAGACCCAGTACTTC. Encoded protein: CASTSGRRGQETQYF. The V call is TRBV5-5, the J call TRBJ2-5, with a weak D call TRBD1 (5 bases). V lost 6 bases, J lost 1 base, and 16 bases lay in between. Germline V gene lookup returns CDR1 SGHKS and CDR2 YYEKEE (reference sequence). CDR3 length: 15 amino acids.

CDR3 amino acids: CASSSKSGQGAYEQYF. In DNA, the CDR3 is TGTGCCAGCAGTTCGAAAAGTGGACAGGGGGCCTACGAGCAGTACTTC. The chain is built from TRBV7-9 and TRBJ2-7; 10 nucleotides match TRBD1. V was clipped by 6 bases and J by 2 bases; unmatched bases: 10. The germline CDR1 and CDR2 sequences are SEHNR and FQNEAQ (reference sequence). This CDR3 has 16 amino acids. Using reference TRBV7-9 and TRBJ2-7 for the parts outside the CDR3, the full variable domain is DTGVSQNPRHKITKRGQNVTFRCDPISEHNRLYWYRQTLGQGPEFLTYFQNEAQLEKSRLLSDRFSAERPKGSFSTLEIQRTEQGDSAMYLCASSSKSGQGAYEQYFGPGTRLTVT.

This rearrangement joins TRBV28 to TRBJ2-2, with 9 nucleotides matching TRBD1. This CDR3 is 15 amino acids long. Germline trimming cut 5 bases from V and 7 bases from J; bases unmatched to any gene: 8. Germline CDR1 reads MDHEN; CDR2 reads SYDVKM. DNA for the CDR3: TGTGCCAGCAGTAGAACAGGGGGCTCGAGCGGGGAGCTGTTTTTT. Protein sequence: CASSRTGGSSGELFF.

J is TRBJ1-5 and V is TRBV29-1, with 9 bases that match TRBD1. Trimming removed 7 bases from V and 4 bases from J; junction bases left unmatched: 14. The CDR3 loop spans 16 amino acids. The germline gives CDR1 SQVTM, CDR2 ANQGSEA. CDR3 amino acids: CSAVMGTGMGNQPQHF. In DNA, the CDR3 is TGCAGCGCGGTGATGGGGACAGGGATGGGAAATCAGCCCCAGCATTTT.

J is TRBJ1-2 and V is TRBV6-6, with D maybe TRBD1 (5 bases). The CDR3 is made up of 15 amino acids. V lost 2 bases and J lost 8, with 18 bases in between. CDR1 and CDR2 from the germline V gene are MNHNY and SVGAGI (reference sequence). The CDR3: CASSYTPVGGGGYTF. CDR3 sequence (DNA): TGTGCCAGCAGTTACACCCCCGTGGGGGGGGGAGGCTACACCTTC.

Points on this clone: The sample carries other DNA sequences with the same CDR3. V and J are TRBV28 and TRBJ2-7; 12 positions agree with TRBD2. The CDR3 consists of 15 residues. J was trimmed by 4 bases and V by 5 bases; bases with no gene match: 6. Germline V gene data show CDR1 as MDHEN and CDR2 as SYDVKM. The CDR3 protein is CASSRDLAGGYEQYF. The CDR3 region has the DNA TGTGCCAGCAGTCGAGACCTAGCGGGAGGGTACGAGCAGTACTTC.

The chain couples TRBV4-2 to TRBJ2-1; perhaps TRBD2 as D (7 bases). Germline V gene lookup returns CDR1 LGHNA and CDR2 YNFKEQ. V was cut by 4 bases and J by 6 bases, with 22 bases left in between. CDR3 length: 17 amino acids. The CDR3 here is CASSRGLQREGGNEQFF. DNA of the CDR3: TGTGCCAGCAGCCGGGGTCTTCAGAGGGAGGGGGGCAATGAGCAGTTCTTC.

The chain links TRBV6-4 to TRBJ2-3, with TRBD1 identical over 7 bases. CDR1 MRHNA and CDR2 SNTAGT come from the germline V gene. Trimming removed 6 bases from V and 2 bases from J; junction bases left unmatched: 11. There are 16 residues in the CDR3. CDR3 residues: CASRRIRGLTTDTQYF. The CDR3 coding sequence is TGTGCCAGCAGGAGAATCAGGGGGTTAACCACAGATACGCAGTATTTT.

The gene calls are TRBV10-3 and TRBJ1-6; 10 positions match TRBD1. Germline V gives CDR1 ENHRY, CDR2 SYGVKD. The CDR3 is 13 amino acids. After removal of 10 bases from V and 7 bases from J, the junction contained 4 bases not matched to a gene. Written as DNA, the CDR3 is TGTGCCAGCGAGGGACAGGGGAATTCACCCCTCCACTTT. This sequence encodes CASEGQGNSPLHF.

The rearrangement links TRBV4-1 to TRBJ2-3, with 9 positions matching TRBD2. CDR1 and CDR2 (germline): MGHRA, YSYEKL. V lost 0 bases, J lost 6 bases, and 13 bases stayed unmatched. The CDR3 contains 18 residues. CDR3 region: CASSQDPTGGGALDTQYF. The CDR3 DNA is TGCGCCAGCAGCCAAGACCCAACCGGCGGGGGGGCCTTGGATACGCAGTATTTT.

This chain joins TRBV5-1 and TRBJ2-7, with D perhaps TRBD1 (5 bases). Trimming removed 5 bases from V and 2 bases from J, with 11 bases in between. The CDR3 sequence is 13 residues long. CDR1 SGHRS and CDR2 YFSETQ come from the germline V gene. CDR3 amino acids: CASRGDGAYEQYF. CDR3 in DNA: TGCGCCAGCAGAGGGGATGGGGCCTACGAGCAGTACTTC.

The V and J genes are TRBV6-5 and TRBJ1-3, with 9 bases fitting TRBD1. Germline values: CDR1 MNHEY, CDR2 SVGAGI. This CDR3 has 14 residues. V lost 8 bases, J lost 2 bases, and 4 bases stayed unmatched. In nucleotides, the CDR3 is TGTGCCAGCGGACAGGGGCTCGCTGGAAACACCATATATTTT. Translating it yields CASGQGLAGNTIYF.

The rearrangement links TRBV5-6 to TRBJ2-6, with unresolved D. Germline CDR1 is SGHDT and CDR2 is YYEEEE. The V end was cut by 6 bases, the J end by 1 base, with 5 bases between. The CDR3 loop spans 13 amino acids. The CDR3 region is CASIVSGANVLTF. The CDR3 DNA follows: TGTGCCAGCATCGTGTCTGGGGCCAACGTCCTGACTTTC.

The chain couples TRBV18 to TRBJ2-7, with unresolved D. Trimming shortened V by 2 bases and J by 7 bases, and 12 bases separated the two germline ends. Germline CDR1 and CDR2: KGHSH and LQKENI. CDR3 length: 13 amino acids. CDR3 sequence: CASSPIAVLEQYF. Written as DNA, the CDR3 is TGTGCCAGCTCACCAATCGCGGTACTGGAGCAGTACTTC.

This clone was seen a single time. This sequence joins TRBV27 and TRBJ2-5; 12 positions match TRBD2. The germline V gene has CDR1 MNHEY and CDR2 SMNVEV (reference sequence). The CDR3 has 16 residues. The V and J ends lost 2 bases and 5 bases, in that order; junction bases with no gene match: 6. The CDR3 DNA reads as TGTGCCAGCAGTTTAGGGGCTAGCGGGAGGGCGGAGACCCAGTACTTC. It codes for CASSLGASGRAETQYF.

The table lists this clone with a few counts. The CDR3 reads CAWSGEGYEQYF. DNA of the CDR3: TGTGCCTGGAGTGGGGAGGGGTACGAGCAGTACTTC. The chain couples TRBV30 to TRBJ2-7, with 7 nucleotides matching TRBD2. Germline V CDR1 and CDR2: GTSNPN, SVGIG (reference sequence). The CDR3 contains 12 residues. The J segment lost 4 bases and the V segment lost 1 base, leaving 1 base of the junction unmatched.